The 20 T cell receptor beta chains presented below share a single source sample, sequenced in a study of CD8+ T cells in alopecia areata (dated 2018 in TCRdb). Preparation of the library involved the immunoSEQ multiplex PCR assay. To provide template for TCR sequencing, every sample had RNA extracted and reverse transcribed into cDNA. The clones in this table, taken by TCRdb from immuneACCESS, are in-frame only. Not every clone is retained; where verified, under half of the shortfall comes from an unresolved V gene, and the cause of the rest is unknown. This sample lists 90,000 to 120,000 clones; 84% were detected once. Clones ranked in the top ten supply roughly 23% of the sample. Sample time point, as interpreted from the label and publication: 20 to 30 weeks on oral tofacitinib. This specimen's treatment or condition label, interpreted: oral pan-JAK inhibitor, 5-10 mg twice daily. The source material was CD8+ T cells sorted from blood, sampled at week 24, from a patient treated with tofacitinib. The receptors derive from a human donor with alopecia areata.

CDR3 amino acids: CASILTGSRGNTEAFF. The CDR3, as DNA: TGTGCCAGCATCCTCACCGGGTCCCGGGGTAACACTGAAGCTTTCTTT. The rearrangement uses TRBV7-2 and TRBJ1-1; D unclear. Deletions cut 7 bases from V and 2 bases from J, with 20 bases between. The CDR3 has 16 residues. Germline V gene data show CDR1 as SGHTA and CDR2 as FQGNSA.

The CDR3 DNA is TGTGCCAGCAGCCCTAGTCCGGGCCCCACTAACTATGGCTACACCTTC. It yields the protein CASSPSPGPTNYGYTF. The J gene is TRBJ1-2, the V gene TRBV5-4, with D hard to call. V was cut by 4 bases and J by 0 bases, with 16 bases left in between. Per germline, CDR1 SGHNT and CDR2 YYREEE (reference sequence). This CDR3 is 16 amino acids long.

CDR3 residues: CASGLDYNTQQYF. The CDR3 nucleotides are TGTGCTAGTGGTTTGGACTACAACACCCAACAGTACTTC. The chain uses TRBV12-5 and TRBJ2-5; unclear D gene. Per germline, CDR1 LGHNT and CDR2 FRNRAP. CDR3 length: 13 residues. Trimming cost V 1 base and J 11 bases, with 14 bases left between them.

This clone was detected only once. This chain uses TRBV4-1 with TRBJ2-7, with 9 positions matching TRBD1. Germline lookup yields CDR1 MGHRA and CDR2 YSYEKL. V shed 1 base and J 4 bases; nucleotides not matched to a gene: 5. CDR3 length: 15 residues. The CDR3 region has the DNA TGCGCCAGCAGCCAAGCCCGGACAGGGGAATACGAGCAGTACTTC. Protein: CASSQARTGEYEQYF.

The chain uses TRBV4-3 and TRBJ2-7; possibly TRBD1 for D (6 bases). The CDR3 totals 13 residues. The ends were cut back, 2 bases at V and 5 bases at J, with 10 bases in the middle. Germline V CDR1 and CDR2: LGHNA, YSLEER. CDR3 coding DNA: TGCGCCAGCAGCCAACACAGGGAGAACGAGCAGTACTTC. The encoded protein is CASSQHRENEQYF.

The chain couples TRBV4-3 to TRBJ2-7; unclear D gene. The CDR3 has 17 residues. Germline V lookup: CDR1 LGHNA, CDR2 YSLEER. Trimming stripped 3 bases from V and 1 base from J, with 19 bases between. The chain's CDR3 is CASSQEATGSFSYEQYF. CDR3 nucleotide sequence: TGCGCCAGCAGCCAGGAAGCTACCGGGTCCTTTTCCTACGAGCAGTACTTC.

The rearrangement uses TRBV9 and TRBJ2-7; 14 nucleotides match TRBD2. Germline V CDR1 and CDR2: SGDLS, YYNGEE. Germline trimming cut 3 bases from V and 6 bases from J; bases unmatched to any gene: 5. This CDR3 spans 15 amino acids. The CDR3, as DNA: TGTGCCAGCAGCGCCGGGACTAGCGGGGGCGGCGAGCAGTACTTC. This gives the protein CASSAGTSGGGEQYF. Together with reference TRBV9 and TRBJ2-7, the CDR3 gives the full variable domain: DSGVTQTPKHLITATGQRVTLRCSPRSGDLSVYWYQQSLDQGLQFLIQYYNGEERAKGNILERFSAQQFPDLHSELNLSSLELGDSALYFCASSAGTSGGGEQYFGPGTRLTVT.

The chain couples TRBV1 to TRBJ2-1; whether TRBD2, the table's D call, matches the DNA was not checked. TRBV1 is a recognized pseudogene. The CDR3 spans 13 residues. Written as DNA, the CDR3 is TGCACCAGCAGCCAAGAATGCCGGAATGAGCAGTTCTTC. This gives the protein CTSSQECRNEQFF.

The V gene is TRBV27, the J gene TRBJ2-7; 7 bases fit TRBD2. The CDR3 covers 16 residues. V lost 4 bases to trimming and J lost 2 bases; unmatched junction nucleotides: 11. The germline V gene encodes CDR1 MNHEY and CDR2 SMNVEV (reference sequence). The CDR3 is CASSSRLSGVTYEQYF. CDR3 coding DNA: TGTGCCAGCAGTTCGAGGCTAAGCGGGGTTACCTACGAGCAGTACTTC.

The sample holds one count of this clone. V gene TRBV6-5 combines with J gene TRBJ2-3; tentative D call: TRBD2 (6 bases). Germline values: CDR1 MNHEY, CDR2 SVGAGI. V lost 2 bases and J lost 0, with 9 bases in between. The CDR3 covers 15 residues. The CDR3 DNA follows: TGTGCCAGCAGTTACGAGGGGACTAGCACAGATACGCAGTATTTT. This sequence encodes CASSYEGTSTDTQYF.

The chain employs TRBV29-1 and TRBJ2-1; a weak D match, TRBD2 (5 bases). With 5 bases removed from V and 8 bases from J, the gap between germline ends came to 7 bases. Looked up from germline, CDR1 is SQVTM and CDR2 is ANQGSEA. The CDR3 is 10 amino acids. The CDR3 loop is CSVWEYEQFF. The CDR3 DNA follows: TGCAGCGTTTGGGAGTATGAGCAGTTCTTC.

The rearrangement links TRBV13 to TRBJ2-3; no clear D gene. Germline CDR1 is PRHDT and CDR2 is FYEKMQ (reference sequence). This CDR3 comprises 12 residues. The V end was cut by 4 bases, the J end by 5 bases, with 7 bases between. The CDR3 DNA follows: TGTGCCAGCAGCTCGACCAGAGATACGCAGTATTTT. Translating gives CASSSTRDTQYF.

The gene calls are TRBV27 and TRBJ2-7; tentatively, D is TRBD1 (5 bases). The CDR3 sequence is 11 residues long. Trimming took off 8 bases at V and 3 bases at J, with 8 bases between the two ends. The germline V gene has CDR1 MNHEY and CDR2 SMNVEV (reference sequence). CDR3 coding DNA: TGTGCCAGCGGGGCTTACTACGAGCAGTACTTC. This codes for CASGAYYEQYF.

V gene TRBV4-1 combines with J gene TRBJ2-4, with D maybe TRBD1 (6 bases). The germline V gene encodes CDR1 MGHRA and CDR2 YSYEKL. Trimming shortened V by 3 bases and J by 2 bases, and 14 bases separated the two germline ends. The CDR3 length is 16 residues. Written as DNA, the CDR3 is TGCGCCAGCAGCCAGGAACCCACAGGGTCCAAAAACATTCAGTACTTC. Translation gives CASSQEPTGSKNIQYF.

The CDR3 loop reads CASSLAGDGYEQYF. CDR3 sequence (DNA): TGTGCCAGCTCACTAGCGGGGGATGGCTACGAGCAGTACTTC. The chain employs TRBV7-6 and TRBJ2-7; 11 bases are shared with TRBD2. CDR1 is SGHVS and CDR2 is FNYEAQ in the germline V gene. V trimming: 8 bases; J trimming: 3 bases; junction bases outside the gene matches: 6. The CDR3 length is 14 residues. Drawing the rest from reference TRBV7-6 and TRBJ2-7, the complete variable domain is GAGVSQSPRYKVTKRGQDVALRCDPISGHVSLYWYRQALGQGPEFLTYFNYEAQQDKSGLPNDRFSAERPEGSISTLTIQRTEQRDSAMYRCASSLAGDGYEQYFGPGTRLTVT.

This rearrangement joins TRBV15 to TRBJ2-6; D perhaps matches TRBD1 (6 bases). CDR1 LNHNV and CDR2 YYDKDF come from the germline V gene (reference sequence). Trimming removed 10 bases at V and 4 bases at J, with 14 bases between. The CDR3 is 14 residues long. Here the CDR3 DNA reads TGTGCCAGTTCAGGGGCGGCAGGGGCCAACGTCCTGACTTTC. Encoded protein: CASSGAAGANVLTF.

The chain carries TRBV5-6 and TRBJ2-7; D unresolved. The CDR3 extends over 15 amino acids. Trimming removed 3 bases from V and 1 base from J, with 14 bases in between. CDR1 is SGHDT and CDR2 is YYEEEE in the germline V gene. The CDR3 DNA sequence: TGTGCCAGCAGCTCGATTATGGAAGTTTCCTACGAGCAGTACTTC. This sequence encodes CASSSIMEVSYEQYF.

The chain employs TRBV7-9 and TRBJ2-3, with 9 bases aligning to TRBD1. CDR3 length equals 14 residues. V dropped 7 bases and J dropped 4; count of bases not matched to a gene: 6. Germline V gene data show CDR1 as SEHNR and CDR2 as FQNEAQ (reference sequence). This CDR3 is CASNPGQGSDTQYF. CDR3 nucleotides: TGTGCCAGCAACCCAGGACAGGGGTCAGATACGCAGTATTTT.

This chain uses TRBV4-1 with TRBJ1-4; D is uncertain. Trimming took off 1 base at V and 6 bases at J, with 6 bases between the two ends. The CDR3 totals 13 residues. The germline gives CDR1 MGHRA, CDR2 YSYEKL. The CDR3 nucleotides are TGCGCCAGCAGCCAAGTTGAGGATGAAAAACTGTTTTTT. Translated, it gives CASSQVEDEKLFF.

This clone has more than one count but fewer than ten. The chain has TRBV29-1 and TRBJ2-7; D tentatively fits TRBD1 or TRBD2 (5 bases each). The V end was cut by 7 bases, the J end by 3 bases, with 16 bases between. The CDR3 loop spans 13 amino acids. Germline CDR1 and CDR2: SQVTM and ANQGSEA. CDR3: CSAEGPQDYEQYF. In DNA form, the CDR3 reads TGCAGCGCCGAGGGACCTCAAGACTACGAGCAGTACTTC.